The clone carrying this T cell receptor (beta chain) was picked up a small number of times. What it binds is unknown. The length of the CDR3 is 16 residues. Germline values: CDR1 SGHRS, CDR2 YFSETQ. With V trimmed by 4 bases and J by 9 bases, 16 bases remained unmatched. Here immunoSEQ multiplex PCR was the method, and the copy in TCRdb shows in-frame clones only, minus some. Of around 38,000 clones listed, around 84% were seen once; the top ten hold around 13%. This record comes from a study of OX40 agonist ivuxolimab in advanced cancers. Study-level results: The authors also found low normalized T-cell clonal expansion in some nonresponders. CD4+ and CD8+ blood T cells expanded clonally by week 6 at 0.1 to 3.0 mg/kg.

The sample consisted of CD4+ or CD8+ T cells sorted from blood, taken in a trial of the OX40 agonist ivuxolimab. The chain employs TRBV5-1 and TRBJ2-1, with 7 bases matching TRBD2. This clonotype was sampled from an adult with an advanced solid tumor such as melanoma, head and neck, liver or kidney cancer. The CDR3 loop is CASSPGVSGVLGEQFF. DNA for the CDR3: TGCGCCAGCAGCCCGGGTGTGAGCGGGGTTTTGGGTGAGCAGTTCTTC.